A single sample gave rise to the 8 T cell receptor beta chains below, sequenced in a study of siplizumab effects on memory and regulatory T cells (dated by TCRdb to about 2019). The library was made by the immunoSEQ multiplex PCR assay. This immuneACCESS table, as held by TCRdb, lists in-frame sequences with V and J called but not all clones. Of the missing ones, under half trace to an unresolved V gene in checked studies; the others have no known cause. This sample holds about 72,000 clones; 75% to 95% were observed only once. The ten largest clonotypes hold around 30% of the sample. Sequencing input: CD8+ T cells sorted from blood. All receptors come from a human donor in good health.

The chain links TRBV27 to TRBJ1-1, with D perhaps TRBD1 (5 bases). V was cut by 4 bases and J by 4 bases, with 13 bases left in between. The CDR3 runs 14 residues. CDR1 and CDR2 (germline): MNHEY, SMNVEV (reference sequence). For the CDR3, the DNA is TGTGCCAGCAGTTGGGGGGGGGACGGCACTGAAGCTTTCTTT. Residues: CASSWGGDGTEAFF.

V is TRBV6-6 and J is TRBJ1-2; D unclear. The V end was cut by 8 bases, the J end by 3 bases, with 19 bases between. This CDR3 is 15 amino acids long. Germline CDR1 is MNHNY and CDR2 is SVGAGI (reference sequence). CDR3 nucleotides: TGTGCCAGCGCAACATACATGGCTTCGGACTATGGCTACACCTTC. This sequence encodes CASATYMASDYGYTF.

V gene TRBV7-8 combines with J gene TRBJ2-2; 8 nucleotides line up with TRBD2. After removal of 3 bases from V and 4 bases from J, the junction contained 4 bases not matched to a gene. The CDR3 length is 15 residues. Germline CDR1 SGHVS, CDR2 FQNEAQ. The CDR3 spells CASSFWREVTGELFF. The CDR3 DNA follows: TGTGCCAGCAGCTTTTGGCGGGAGGTCACCGGGGAGCTGTTTTTT.

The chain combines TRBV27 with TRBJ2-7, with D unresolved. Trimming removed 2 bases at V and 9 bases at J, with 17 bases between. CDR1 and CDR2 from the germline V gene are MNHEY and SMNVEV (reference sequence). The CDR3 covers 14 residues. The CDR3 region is CASSLSAGRLGQYF. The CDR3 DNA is TGTGCCAGCAGTTTAAGCGCTGGGCGTTTAGGGCAGTACTTC.

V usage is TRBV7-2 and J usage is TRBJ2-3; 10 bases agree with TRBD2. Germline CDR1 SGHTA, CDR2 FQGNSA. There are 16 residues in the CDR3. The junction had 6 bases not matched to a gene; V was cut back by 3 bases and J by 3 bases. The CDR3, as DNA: TGTGCCAGCAGCTTTCGAGCGGGGGGGCTTACAGATACGCAGTATTTT. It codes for CASSFRAGGLTDTQYF. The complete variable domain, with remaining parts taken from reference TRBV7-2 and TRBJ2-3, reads GAGVSQSPSNKVTEKGKDVELRCDPISGHTALYWYRQSLGQGLEFLIYFQGNSAPDKSGLPSDRFSAERTGGSVSTLTIQRTQQEDSAVYLCASSFRAGGLTDTQYFGPGTRLTVL.

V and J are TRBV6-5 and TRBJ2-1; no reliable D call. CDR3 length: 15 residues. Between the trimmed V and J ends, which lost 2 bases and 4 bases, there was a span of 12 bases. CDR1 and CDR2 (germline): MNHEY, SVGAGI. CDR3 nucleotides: TGTGCCAGCAGTTACGATTTACCCCCTTACAATGAGCAGTTCTTC. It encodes CASSYDLPPYNEQFF.

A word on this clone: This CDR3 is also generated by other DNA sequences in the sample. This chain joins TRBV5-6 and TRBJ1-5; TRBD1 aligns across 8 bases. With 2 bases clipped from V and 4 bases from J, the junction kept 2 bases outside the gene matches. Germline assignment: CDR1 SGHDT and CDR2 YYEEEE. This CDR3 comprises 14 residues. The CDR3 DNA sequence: TGTGCCAGCAGCTTAGGGACAGGTAATCAGCCCCAGCATTTT. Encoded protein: CASSLGTGNQPQHF.

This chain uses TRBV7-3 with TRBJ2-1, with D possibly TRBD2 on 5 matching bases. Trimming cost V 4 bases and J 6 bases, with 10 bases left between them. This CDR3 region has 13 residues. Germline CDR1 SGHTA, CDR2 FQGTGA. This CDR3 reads CASSYGLANEQFF. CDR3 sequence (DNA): TGTGCCAGCAGCTATGGACTGGCCAATGAGCAGTTCTTC.